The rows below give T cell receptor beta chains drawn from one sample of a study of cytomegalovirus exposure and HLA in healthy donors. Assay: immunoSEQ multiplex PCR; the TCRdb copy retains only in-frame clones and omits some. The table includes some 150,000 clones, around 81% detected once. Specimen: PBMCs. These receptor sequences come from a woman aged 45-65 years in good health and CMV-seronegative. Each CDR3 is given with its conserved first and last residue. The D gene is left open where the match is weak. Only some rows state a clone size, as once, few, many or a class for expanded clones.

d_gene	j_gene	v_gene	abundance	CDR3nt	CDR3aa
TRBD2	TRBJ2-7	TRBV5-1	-	TGCGCCAGCAGCCCCGGGACTAGCGCTTACAACGAGCAGTACTTC	CASSPGTSAYNEQYF
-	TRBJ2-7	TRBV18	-	TGTGCCAGCTCACCCACTATGAGCGTACTCTCCTACGAGCAGTACTTC	CASSPTMSVLSYEQYF
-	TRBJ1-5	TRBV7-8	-	TGTGCCAGCAGCTTATCCCTGACACCGGTCAGCAATCAGCCCCAGCATTTT	CASSLSLTPVSNQPQHF
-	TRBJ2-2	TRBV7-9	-	TGTTCCAGCAGCAAGACTACCGGGGAGCTGTTTTTT	CSSSKTTGELFF
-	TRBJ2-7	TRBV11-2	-	TGTGCCAGCAGCCTATCGTCGGGGGTCGCGTACGAGCAGTACTTC	CASSLSSGVAYEQYF
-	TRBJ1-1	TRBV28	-	TGTGCCAGCCGTTTCCCCCAGTTAAACACTGAAGCTTTCTTT	CASRFPQLNTEAFF
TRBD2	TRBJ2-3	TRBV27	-	TGTGCCAGCAGTTCTAGCGGGATAAACACAGATACGCAGTATTTT	CASSSSGINTDTQYF
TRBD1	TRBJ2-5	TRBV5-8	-	TGTGCCAGCAGCTGGTGGGCAGGGGGAGAAGAGACCCAGTACTTC	CASSWWAGGEETQYF
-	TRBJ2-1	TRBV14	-	TGTGCCAGCAGCCAAGGCGGGACTCCCTGGGATGAGCAGTTCTTC	CASSQGGTPWDEQFF
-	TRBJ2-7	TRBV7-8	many	TGTGCCAGCAGCCTCCTAGAATACGAGCAGTACTTC	CASSLLEYEQYF
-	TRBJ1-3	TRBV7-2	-	TGTGCCAGCAGCCCACAATACAGGGTTGGAAACACCATATATTTT	CASSPQYRVGNTIYF
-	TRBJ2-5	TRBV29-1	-	TGCAGCGTGCAGGGACTGAAGCAAGAGACCCAGTACTTC	CSVQGLKQETQYF
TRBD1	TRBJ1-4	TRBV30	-	TGTGCCTGGAGTGTACGACAGGGGGCGAGTGCGCGAGAAAAACTGTTTTTT	CAWSVRQGASAREKLFF
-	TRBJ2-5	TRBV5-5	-	TGTGCCAGCAGCTCCCGATCGGGGTGGGAGACCCAGTACTTC	CASSSRSGWETQYF
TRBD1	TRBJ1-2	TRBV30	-	TGTGCCTGGAGTCCCGGACAGGGGGAGATAGGCTACACCTTC	CAWSPGQGEIGYTF
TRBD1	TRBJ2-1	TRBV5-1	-	TGCGCCAGCAGCTTAGGGACAGGTGAATACAATGAGCAGTTCTTC	CASSLGTGEYNEQFF
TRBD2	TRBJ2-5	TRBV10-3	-	TGTGCCATCAGTGGAGGGACTACCGAGACCCAGTACTTC	CAISGGTTETQYF
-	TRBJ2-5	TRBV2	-	TGTGCCAGCAGTGGGTGGGGGGACGGAGCTGACGAGACCCAGTACTTC	CASSGWGDGADETQYF
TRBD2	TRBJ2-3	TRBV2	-	TGTGCCAGCAGCACCAGTCTAGCGGGAGGCACAGATACGCAGTATTTT	CASSTSLAGGTDTQYF
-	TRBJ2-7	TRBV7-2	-	TGTGCCAGCAGCCCCCCGGGTAACACCTACGAGCAGTACTTC	CASSPPGNTYEQYF
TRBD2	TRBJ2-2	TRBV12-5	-	TGTGCTAGTGGTGTTTATAGCGGGAGTCAGAACACCGGGGAGCTGTTTTTT	CASGVYSGSQNTGELFF
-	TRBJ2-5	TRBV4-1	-	TGCGCCAGCAGCCAAGATCACACGGACACCCAAGAGACCCAGTACTTC	CASSQDHTDTQETQYF
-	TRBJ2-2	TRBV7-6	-	TGTGCCAGCAGCTTAATGAAACGGGGTGGCGGGGAGCTGTTTTTT	CASSLMKRGGGELFF
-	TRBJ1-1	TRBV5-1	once	TGCGCCAGCAGCTTCGCCGACAGAGGAACTGAAGCTTTCTTT	CASSFADRGTEAFF
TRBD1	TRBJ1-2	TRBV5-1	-	TGCGCCAGCAGCAGGGACAGGGGGCGCGGATACGGTGGCTACACCTTC	CASSRDRGRGYGGYTF
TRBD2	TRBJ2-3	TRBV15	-	TGTGCCACCCGGGCGGGAGGGACAGATACGCAGTATTTT	CATRAGGTDTQYF
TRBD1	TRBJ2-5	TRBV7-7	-	TGTGCCAGCAGCCGGGACAGGGCTCAAGAGACCCAGTACTTC	CASSRDRAQETQYF
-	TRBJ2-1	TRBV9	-	TGTGCCAGCAGCGTAGATCAGGGGTATTACAATGAGCAGTTCTTC	CASSVDQGYYNEQFF
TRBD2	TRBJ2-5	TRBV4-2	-	TGTGCCAGCAGCTCCCGGGCTAGCGGGACCCAAGAGACCCAGTACTTC	CASSSRASGTQETQYF
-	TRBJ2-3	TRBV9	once	TGTGCCAGCAGCGTAGAGAAGACTGTAACAGATACGCAGTATTTT	CASSVEKTVTDTQYF
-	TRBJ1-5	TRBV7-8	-	TGTGCCAGCAGCTTTAACCCGGACAAACCTCAGCCCCAGCATTTT	CASSFNPDKPQPQHF
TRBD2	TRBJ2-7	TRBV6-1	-	TGTGCCAGCAGTAGATCCGCGGGGGGGCCACACGAGCAGTACTTC	CASSRSAGGPHEQYF
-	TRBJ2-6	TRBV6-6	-	TGTGCCAGCAGTTACCAGGGGTCTGGGGCCAACGTCCTGACTTTC	CASSYQGSGANVLTF
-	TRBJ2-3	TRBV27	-	TGTGCCAGCAGTTCATACAGGGCAAACACAGATACGCAGTATTTT	CASSSYRANTDTQYF
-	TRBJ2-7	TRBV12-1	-	TGTGCCAGCAGCTCGCTCGACAGGGAGAGGAACGAGCAGTACTTC	CASSSLDRERNEQYF
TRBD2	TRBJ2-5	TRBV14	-	TGTGCCAGCAGCCAAGGGCTAGCGGGGGCCTGGGAGACCCAGTACTTC	CASSQGLAGAWETQYF
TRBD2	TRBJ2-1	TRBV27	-	TGTGCCAGCAGTTTATCGGGGACTAGTTGGTTCTTC	CASSLSGTSWFF
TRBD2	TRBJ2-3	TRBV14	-	TGTGCCAGCAGCCGAGCGGGGGGCACAGATACGCAGTATTTT	CASSRAGGTDTQYF
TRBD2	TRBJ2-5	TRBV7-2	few	TGTGCCAGCAGCCTAGGGACTAGCAGAGAGACCCAGTACTTC	CASSLGTSRETQYF
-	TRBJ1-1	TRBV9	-	TGTGCCAGCAGCGAGGGGGTTAACACTGAAGCTTTCTTT	CASSEGVNTEAFF
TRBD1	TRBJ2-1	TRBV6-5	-	TGTGCCAGCAGTCGGACAGGGGTGAGGAATGAGCAGTTCTTC	CASSRTGVRNEQFF
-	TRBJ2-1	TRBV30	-	TGTGCCTGGAGTGTACGCGAGGGCGGGGAGCAGTTCTTC	CAWSVREGGEQFF
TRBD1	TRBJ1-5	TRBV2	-	TGTGCCAGCAGGGGACAGATTAGCAATCAGCCCCAGCATTTT	CASRGQISNQPQHF
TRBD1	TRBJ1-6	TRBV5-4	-	TGTGCCAGCAGCTTAGGGACAGATAATTCACCCCTCCACTTT	CASSLGTDNSPLHF
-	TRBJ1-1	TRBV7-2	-	TGTGCCAGCAGCGAGCCAGGGTTTATTCAAGCTTTCTTT	CASSEPGFIQAFF